A single sample is the source of the 23 T cell receptor beta chains below, sequenced in a study of blood T cell repertoires in COVID-19. Here immunoSEQ multiplex PCR was the method, and the copy in TCRdb shows in-frame clones only, minus some. The sample has about 220,000 clones, approximately 83% seen once. Sequencing was carried out using peripheral blood. The origin of the receptors is a woman younger than 45 who had recovered from COVID-19.

This clone is judged large. The J gene is TRBJ2-5, the V gene TRBV29-1; 8 nucleotides line up with TRBD1. Germline CDR1 and CDR2: SQVTM and ANQGSEA. V shed 7 bases, J shed 5 bases, and the junction held 12 bases outside the gene matches. CDR3 length: 14 amino acids. In DNA form, the CDR3 reads TGCAGCGGCCGACCCCAGGGGGCCGCGGAGACCCAGTACTTC. Residues: CSGRPQGAAETQYF.

CDR3 amino acids: CATSRPGTSGTYEQYF. CDR3 nucleotide sequence: TGTGCCACCAGCAGACCTGGGACTAGCGGGACCTACGAGCAGTACTTC. The rearrangement uses TRBV15 and TRBJ2-7; 13 bases align to TRBD2. The CDR3 loop spans 16 amino acids. The V segment lost 2 bases and the J segment 2 bases; nucleotides outside the gene matches: 3. Germline values: CDR1 LNHNV, CDR2 YYDKDF (reference sequence).

V and J are TRBV7-9 and TRBJ2-7; 7 nucleotides align to TRBD1. In germline, CDR1 is SEHNR, CDR2 FQNEAQ (reference sequence). The trim removed 5 bases at V and 2 bases at J, leaving 12 bases unmatched. CDR3 size: 16 residues. CDR3 protein: CASSTAYRDRAYEQYF. In DNA, the CDR3 is TGTGCCAGCAGCACTGCCTACCGGGACAGAGCCTACGAGCAGTACTTC. The variable domain in full, with the rest retrieved from reference TRBV7-9 and TRBJ2-7, is DTGVSQNPRHKITKRGQNVTFRCDPISEHNRLYWYRQTLGQGPEFLTYFQNEAQLEKSRLLSDRFSAERPKGSFSTLEIQRTEQGDSAMYLCASSTAYRDRAYEQYFGPGTRLTVT.

CDR3 sequence reads: CASSKAGVWQETQYF. The DNA of the CDR3 is TGTGCCAGCAGCAAAGCAGGGGTGTGGCAAGAGACCCAGTACTTC. The chain links TRBV21-1 to TRBJ2-5; the D call TRBD1 from the table was never checked on the DNA. TRBV21-1 is a known pseudogene. This CDR3 is built from 15 residues.

The chain joins TRBV12-5 to TRBJ1-5, with 9 bases identical to TRBD1. Per the germline V gene, CDR1 is LGHNT and CDR2 is FRNRAP. V lost 2 bases, J lost 0 bases, and 17 bases stayed unmatched. This CDR3 has 21 residues. CDR3 residues: CASGLSPPGQGFPNSNQPQHF. The CDR3 nucleotides read TGTGCTAGTGGTTTGTCCCCACCGGGACAGGGATTTCCTAATAGCAATCAGCCCCAGCATTTT.

This chain uses TRBV5-1 with TRBJ1-2; 7 nucleotides agree with TRBD1. CDR3 size: 14 residues. J gave up 2 bases and V 2 bases, and 3 bases lay outside the gene matches. Germline V gene data show CDR1 as SGHRS and CDR2 as YFSETQ. The CDR3 loop is CASSFTGENYGYTF. The CDR3 nucleotides are TGCGCCAGCAGCTTTACAGGGGAAAACTATGGCTACACCTTC. The variable domain in full, completed from reference TRBV5-1 and TRBJ1-2, reads KAGVTQTPRYLIKTRGQQVTLSCSPISGHRSVSWYQQTPGQGLQFLFEYFSETQRNKGNFPGRFSGRQFSNSRSEMNVSTLELGDSALYLCASSFTGENYGYTFGSGTRLTVV.

This chain joins TRBV7-3 and TRBJ1-1; D is perhaps TRBD1 (6 bases). From germline, CDR1 is SGHTA and CDR2 FQGTGA. The CDR3 sequence is 15 residues long. V gave up 5 bases and J gave up 1 base, with 14 bases separating them. CDR3 sequence (DNA): TGTGCCAGCAGCCCCGATAGGGGGTCGAACACTGAAGCTTTCTTT. Protein sequence: CASSPDRGSNTEAFF. The full variable domain, with the rest looked up from reference TRBV7-3 and TRBJ1-1, is GAGVSQTPSNKVTEKGKYVELRCDPISGHTALYWYRQSLGQGPEFLIYFQGTGAADDSGLPNDRFFAVRPEGSVSTLKIQRTERGDSAVYLCASSPDRGSNTEAFFGQGTRLTVV.

V is TRBV28 and J is TRBJ2-1; 9 nucleotides match TRBD1. Germline loops: CDR1 MDHEN, CDR2 SYDVKM. This CDR3 is 15 amino acids long. The trim removed 6 bases at V and 5 bases at J, leaving 8 bases unmatched. DNA for the CDR3: TGTGCCAGCAGCCTGGGGGACAGGGATCACAATGAGCAGTTCTTC. It encodes CASSLGDRDHNEQFF.

This chain joins TRBV28 and TRBJ2-6, with TRBD1 matching over 9 bases. Trimming at V came to 5 bases and at J to 0 bases, leaving 8 bases not matched to a gene. This CDR3 is 18 amino acids long. Germline V lookup: CDR1 MDHEN, CDR2 SYDVKM. The CDR3 is CASSLLGQGFSGANVLTF. The CDR3 bases are TGTGCCAGCAGTCTCCTGGGACAGGGTTTCTCTGGGGCCAACGTCCTGACTTTC.

The chain has TRBV10-3 and TRBJ2-3; 7 nucleotides agree with TRBD2. The CDR3 consists of 12 residues. V dropped 4 bases and J dropped 5; count of bases not matched to a gene: 0. Germline V gene data show CDR1 as ENHRY and CDR2 as SYGVKD. The CDR3 DNA reads TGTGCCATCAGTGTAGCGGGAGATACGCAGTATTTT. This encodes CAISVAGDTQYF.

This clone is a singleton in its sample. The J gene is TRBJ2-7, the V gene TRBV9; 9 bases match TRBD1. Germline V gene lookup returns CDR1 SGDLS and CDR2 YYNGEE. The CDR3 consists of 14 residues. V shed 2 bases, J shed 2 bases, and the junction held 2 bases outside the gene matches. In nucleotides, the CDR3 is TGTGCCAGCAGCGTGGGACAGGGTCCCTACGAGCAGTACTTC. This gives the protein CASSVGQGPYEQYF.

The genes are TRBV19 and TRBJ2-1; D may be TRBD1 (6 bases). Germline V gene data show CDR1 as LNHDA and CDR2 as SQIVND (reference sequence). This CDR3 comprises 15 residues. Trimming pared 5 bases from V and 9 bases from J, leaving 20 bases between. As DNA, the CDR3 is TGTGCCAGTAGTCCACCGAGGCAGGGGAGCGGTGAGCAGTTCTTC. Amino acids: CASSPPRQGSGEQFF.

The V gene is TRBV5-1, the J gene TRBJ2-1; the match to TRBD2 covers 13 bases. The CDR3 consists of 17 residues. The germline CDR1 and CDR2 sequences are SGHRS and YFSETQ. Losses at the gene ends were 3 bases for V and 5 bases for J; bases not matched to a gene: 8. The DNA for the CDR3 is TGCGCCAGCAGCTGGACTAGCGGGAGAAGGGGGGACAATGAGCAGTTCTTC. Amino acid sequence: CASSWTSGRRGDNEQFF.

This chain uses TRBV13 with TRBJ1-3, with unresolved D. The CDR3 sequence is 16 residues long. V lost 1 base to trimming and J lost 2 bases, with 12 bases between them. Germline CDR1 and CDR2: PRHDT and FYEKMQ (reference sequence). CDR3 coding DNA: TGTGCCAGCAGCTTAGTGGTCGGGGTTGCTGGAAACACCATATATTTT. This codes for CASSLVVGVAGNTIYF.

Concerning this clone: Additional DNA sequences in this sample encode the identical CDR3. The rearrangement joins TRBV27 to TRBJ2-1; 10 bases are a match to TRBD2. V lost 3 bases to trimming and J lost 3 bases; unmatched junction nucleotides: 2. This CDR3 spans 15 amino acids. Germline V gene data show CDR1 as MNHEY and CDR2 as SMNVEV (reference sequence). CDR3 in amino acids: CASSFGTSVYNEQFF. CDR3 coding DNA: TGTGCCAGCAGTTTCGGGACTAGCGTCTACAATGAGCAGTTCTTC.

This clone was observed a few times. The chain couples TRBV6-5 to TRBJ2-7; 9 bases are a match to TRBD1. CDR3 length equals 16 residues. Germline V CDR1 and CDR2: MNHEY, SVGAGI. With 0 bases clipped from V and 3 bases from J, the junction kept 6 bases outside the gene matches. The CDR3 DNA is TGTGCCAGCAGTTACTCCCCCGGGACAGGGAACTACGAGCAGTACTTC. Amino acid sequence: CASSYSPGTGNYEQYF.

The CDR3 is CASSYSKAAYEQYF. CDR3 nucleotides: TGTGCCAGCAGTTACTCGAAGGCGGCCTACGAGCAGTACTTC. V and J are TRBV6-2 or TRBV6-3 and TRBJ2-7, with unresolved D. From germline, CDR1 is MNHEY and CDR2 SVGEGT. V was shortened by 0 bases and J by 2 bases, with 8 bases between the two germline ends. The CDR3 has 14 residues.

This clone was seen a single time. Written as DNA, the CDR3 is TGTGCCAGCAGCTTGGGTAGCTGGGACAGGGACCATGGCTACACCTTC. This encodes CASSLGSWDRDHGYTF. The chain uses TRBV7-6 and TRBJ1-2; 9 bases are shared with TRBD1. Germline-derived CDR1 and CDR2 are SGHVS and FNYEAQ. Trimming took 3 bases from V and 6 from J; bases not matched to a gene: 11. This CDR3 has 16 amino acids. Combining the CDR3 with reference TRBV7-6 and TRBJ1-2 gives the whole variable domain GAGVSQSPRYKVTKRGQDVALRCDPISGHVSLYWYRQALGQGPEFLTYFNYEAQQDKSGLPNDRFSAERPEGSISTLTIQRTEQRDSAMYRCASSLGSWDRDHGYTFGSGTRLTVV.

The chain employs TRBV12-3 or TRBV12-4 and TRBJ1-1; no definite D call. The CDR3 consists of 13 residues. Between the trimmed V and J ends, which lost 1 base and 1 base, there was a span of 4 bases. The CDR3 nucleotides read TGTGCCAGCAGTTTAGTAGCGAACACTGAAGCTTTCTTT. This encodes CASSLVANTEAFF.

This clone was found once. This rearrangement joins TRBV12-3 or TRBV12-4 to TRBJ1-1, with D hard to call. V shed 4 bases and J shed 3 bases, with 6 bases lying between them. The CDR3 spans 12 residues. CDR3 protein: CASSSIDTEAFF. CDR3 in DNA: TGTGCCAGCAGTTCAATTGACACTGAAGCTTTCTTT.

The CDR3 is CASSFWDREQYF. CDR3 in DNA: TGTGCCAGCAGTTTCTGGGACAGGGAGCAGTACTTC. The V gene is TRBV28, the J gene TRBJ2-7, with 8 nucleotides matching TRBD1. J lost 7 bases, V lost 3 bases, and 2 bases had no gene match. The germline CDR1 and CDR2 sequences are MDHEN and SYDVKM. The CDR3 spans 12 residues.

This clone was recorded only once. V and J are TRBV5-1 and TRBJ2-3, with 10 bases lining up with TRBD2. The V segment lost 0 bases and the J segment 2 bases; nucleotides outside the gene matches: 3. CDR3 length: 16 amino acids. The germline V gene has CDR1 SGHRS and CDR2 YFSETQ. The CDR3 spells CASSLGLAGDTDTQYF. CDR3 coding DNA: TGCGCCAGCAGCTTGGGCCTAGCGGGAGACACAGATACGCAGTATTTT.

The chain carries TRBV6-4 and TRBJ1-1; 7 bases agree with TRBD1. V lost 8 bases, J lost 4 bases, and 16 bases stayed unmatched. The CDR3 is 16 residues long. Germline V gene lookup returns CDR1 MRHNA and CDR2 SNTAGT. CDR3 nucleotides: TGTGCCAGCCCAATAACAGTCCGGGACAGCCCCACTGAAGCTTTCTTT. Translating it yields CASPITVRDSPTEAFF.